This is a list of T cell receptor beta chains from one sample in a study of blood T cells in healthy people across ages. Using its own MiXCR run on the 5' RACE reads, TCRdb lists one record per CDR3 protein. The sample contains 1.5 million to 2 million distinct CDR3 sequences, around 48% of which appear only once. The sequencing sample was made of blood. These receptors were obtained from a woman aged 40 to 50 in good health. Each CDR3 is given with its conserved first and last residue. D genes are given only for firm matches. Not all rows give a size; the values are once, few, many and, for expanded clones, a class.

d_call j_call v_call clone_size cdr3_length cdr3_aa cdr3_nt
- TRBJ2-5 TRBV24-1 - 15 CATSDSRVSQETQYF TGTGCCACCAGTGATTCCAGGGTTAGTCAAGAGACCCAGTACTTC
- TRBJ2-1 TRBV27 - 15 CASSCGQRGYNEQFF TGTGCCAGCAGTTGCGGGCAGAGGGGCTACAATGAGCAGTTCTTC
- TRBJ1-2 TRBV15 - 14 CATGSRQGSYGYTF TGTGCCACCGGTTCGAGGCAGGGCAGCTATGGCTACACCTTC
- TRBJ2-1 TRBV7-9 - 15 CASSRVELSYNEQFF TGTGCCAGCAGCCGAGTGGAGCTCTCCTACAATGAGCAGTTCTTC
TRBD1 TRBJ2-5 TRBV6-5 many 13 CASRGTGQETQYF TGTGCCAGCAGGGGGACAGGCCAAGAGACCCAGTACTTC
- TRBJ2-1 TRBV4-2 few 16 CASSLEGGQQGYEQFF TGTGCCAGCAGCTTGGAGGGGGGGCAGCAAGGCTATGAGCAGTTCTTC
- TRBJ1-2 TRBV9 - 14 CASSGDLRGYGYTF TGTGCCAGCAGCGGGGACCTCCGTGGCTATGGCTACACCTTC
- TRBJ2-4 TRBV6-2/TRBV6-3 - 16 CASSYDQGGTKNIQYF TGTGCCAGCAGTTACGATCAGGGTGGTACCAAAAACATTCAGTACTTC
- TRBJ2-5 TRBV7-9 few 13 CASSPDPARTQYF TGTGCCAGCAGCCCAGACCCAGCCAGGACCCAGTACTTC
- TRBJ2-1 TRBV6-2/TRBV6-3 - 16 CASSQRSGALGNEQFF TGTGCCAGCAGTCAGCGGTCGGGGGCGTTGGGGAATGAGCAGTTCTTC
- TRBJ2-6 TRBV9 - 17 CASSVSVWSSGANVLTF TGTGCCAGCAGCGTCTCTGTTTGGAGCTCTGGGGCCAACGTCCTGACTTTC
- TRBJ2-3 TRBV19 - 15 CASRDRGGGLDTQYF TGTGCCAGTAGAGACCGAGGAGGGGGCTTGGATACGCAGTATTTT
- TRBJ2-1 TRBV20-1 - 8 CSALEQFF TGCAGTGCCCTTGAGCAGTTCTTC
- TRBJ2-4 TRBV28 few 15 CASSPRADPGDIQYF TGTGCCAGCAGTCCAAGGGCCGACCCAGGGGACATTCAGTACTTC
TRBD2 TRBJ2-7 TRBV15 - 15 CATSRGSSGYYEQYF TGTGCCACCAGCAGAGGATCTAGCGGGTATTACGAGCAGTACTTC
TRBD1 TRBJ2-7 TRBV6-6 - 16 CASREAGGVGSNEQYF TGTGCCAGCAGAGAGGCAGGGGGCGTTGGAAGCAATGAGCAGTACTTC